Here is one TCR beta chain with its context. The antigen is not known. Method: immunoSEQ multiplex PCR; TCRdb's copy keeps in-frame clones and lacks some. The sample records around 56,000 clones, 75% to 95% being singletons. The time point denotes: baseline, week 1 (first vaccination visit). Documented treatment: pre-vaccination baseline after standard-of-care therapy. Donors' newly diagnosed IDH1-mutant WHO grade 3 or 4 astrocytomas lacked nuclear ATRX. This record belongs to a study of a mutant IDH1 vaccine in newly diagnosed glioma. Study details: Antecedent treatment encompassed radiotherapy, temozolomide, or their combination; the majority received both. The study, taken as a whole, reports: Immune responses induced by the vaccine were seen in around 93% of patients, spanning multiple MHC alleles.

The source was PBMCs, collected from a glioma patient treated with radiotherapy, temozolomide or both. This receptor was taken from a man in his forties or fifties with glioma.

The CDR3, as DNA: TGTGCCAGCAGCGAACAGGGGGGATCTAATGAAAAACTGTTTTTT. This encodes CASSEQGGSNEKLFF. This chain links TRBV9 with TRBJ1-4, with 8 bases fitting TRBD1. The germline CDR1 and CDR2 sequences are SGDLS and YYNGEE. CDR3 size: 15 residues. The J segment lost 3 bases and the V segment lost 3 bases, leaving 4 bases of the junction unmatched.